A selection of T cell receptor beta chains follows, all from one sample in a study of human T cells and chemical hapten exposure. In TCRdb, the RACE reads were re-called with MiXCR into one record per CDR3 protein. The sample gives 300,000 to 450,000 distinct CDR3 sequences, 4.5% to 5.5% of which show up once; just over 2.5% is in the top ten. The sample consisted of whole blood, taken in connection with sensitization to the hapten diphenylcyclopropenone (DPC). The source of these receptors is a woman aged 50 to 65 with alopecia areata. Some clones in this sample may be carry-over from other donors' samples. The CDR3 runs from the conserved cysteine through the conserved F or W. A D gene is named only where the DNA matches it firmly. The size entry is marked missing in some rows and otherwise reads once, few, many or a size class.

CDR3nt: TGTGCCAGCAGCTTAAGGCTCGCGCGGGGAACCTACAATGAGCAGTTCTTC
CDR3aa: CASSLRLARGTYNEQFF
d_gene: -
j_gene: TRBJ2-1
abundance: many
v_gene: TRBV11-2

CDR3nt: TGCAGCGTTGTAACGTTCACTAGCACAGATACGCAGTATTTT
CDR3aa: CSVVTFTSTDTQYF
d_gene: -
j_gene: TRBJ2-3
abundance: -
v_gene: TRBV29-1

CDR3nt: TGTGCCTGGAGTGTACGACTAGCGGACTACGAGCAGTACTTC
CDR3aa: CAWSVRLADYEQYF
d_gene: TRBD2
j_gene: TRBJ2-7
abundance: many
v_gene: TRBV30

CDR3nt: TGTGCCAGCAGTTACAGAGAACGAGCCAAAAACATTCAGTACTTC
CDR3aa: CASSYRERAKNIQYF
d_gene: -
j_gene: TRBJ2-4
abundance: many
v_gene: TRBV6-2/TRBV6-3

CDR3nt: TGTGCCAGCAGTTTATGGGGCGACGGCCCGAACACCGGGGAGCTGTTTTTT
CDR3aa: CASSLWGDGPNTGELFF
d_gene: -
j_gene: TRBJ2-2
abundance: many
v_gene: TRBV28

CDR3nt: TGTGCCAGCTCCATGGGACAGCCTGGGAGCAATCAGCCCCAGCATTTT
CDR3aa: CASSMGQPGSNQPQHF
d_gene: TRBD1
j_gene: TRBJ1-5
abundance: few
v_gene: TRBV18

CDR3nt: TGCAGCGTTGGGGACAACCAAGAGACCCAGTACTTC
CDR3aa: CSVGDNQETQYF
d_gene: -
j_gene: TRBJ2-5
abundance: few
v_gene: TRBV29-1

CDR3nt: TGTGCCAGCAGAAACAGGGGGTACAATGAGCAGTTCTTC
CDR3aa: CASRNRGYNEQFF
d_gene: TRBD1
j_gene: TRBJ2-1
abundance: -
v_gene: TRBV6-6

CDR3nt: TGTGCCACCCAATACGGACGGTTGAACACCGGGGAGCTGTTTTTT
CDR3aa: CATQYGRLNTGELFF
d_gene: -
j_gene: TRBJ2-2
abundance: few
v_gene: TRBV2

CDR3nt: TGCGCCAGCAGCTTGACGACAGTTGGAAGAAATTCACCCCTCCACTTT
CDR3aa: CASSLTTVGRNSPLHF
d_gene: -
j_gene: TRBJ1-6
abundance: -
v_gene: TRBV5-1

CDR3nt: TGCAGCGTTCCTACCTATGGGGACGTGGGGTGGGAGCAGTTCTTC
CDR3aa: CSVPTYGDVGWEQFF
d_gene: -
j_gene: TRBJ2-1
abundance: -
v_gene: TRBV29-1

CDR3nt: TGCGCCAGCAGCTTGCAGGAGCGGGGGGGCCCCCCCCCAGATACGCAGTATTTT
CDR3aa: CASSLQERGGPPPDTQYF
d_gene: TRBD2
j_gene: TRBJ2-3
abundance: many
v_gene: TRBV5-1

CDR3nt: TGTGCCAGCAGTTACAGGACCTACTCTGGAAACACCATATATTTT
CDR3aa: CASSYRTYSGNTIYF
d_gene: -
j_gene: TRBJ1-3
abundance: many
v_gene: TRBV6-5

CDR3nt: TGTGCCAGCAGCCCGAGAGCGGGGATCTCCTACAATGAGCAGTTCTTC
CDR3aa: CASSPRAGISYNEQFF
d_gene: TRBD2
j_gene: TRBJ2-1
abundance: -
v_gene: TRBV7-2

CDR3nt: TGTGCCAGCACCGGGACTAGCGGCGGGGAGCTGTTTTTT
CDR3aa: CASTGTSGGELFF
d_gene: TRBD2
j_gene: TRBJ2-2
abundance: few
v_gene: TRBV2

CDR3nt: TGTGCCAGCAGCTCCCGACCAGACAGGGCGGAGCAGTTCTTC
CDR3aa: CASSSRPDRAEQFF
d_gene: TRBD1
j_gene: TRBJ2-1
abundance: -
v_gene: TRBV7-2

CDR3nt: TGCGCCAGCAGCTCAGGGACCGTGGGGGAGACCCAGTACTTC
CDR3aa: CASSSGTVGETQYF
d_gene: -
j_gene: TRBJ2-5
abundance: few
v_gene: TRBV5-1

CDR3nt: TGTGCCAGCAGCTTGCGCTCGACAGGAAAAAACATTCAGTACTTC
CDR3aa: CASSLRSTGKNIQYF
d_gene: -
j_gene: TRBJ2-4
abundance: few
v_gene: TRBV5-6

CDR3nt: TGCGCCAGCAGCCTTTTTAGTGCGGGAGGGTACGAGCAGTACTTC
CDR3aa: CASSLFSAGGYEQYF
d_gene: TRBD2
j_gene: TRBJ2-7
abundance: many
v_gene: TRBV4-3

CDR3nt: TGCAGCGGGGACAGGGGCCCAGATACGCAGTATTTT
CDR3aa: CSGDRGPDTQYF
d_gene: TRBD1
j_gene: TRBJ2-3
abundance: many
v_gene: TRBV29-1

CDR3nt: TGTGCCAGCAGTTACAGCCTCCGAGTGGTTACAGATACGCAGTATTTT
CDR3aa: CASSYSLRVVTDTQYF
d_gene: -
j_gene: TRBJ2-3
abundance: few
v_gene: TRBV6-2/TRBV6-3

CDR3nt: TGTGCCAGCAGGGACAGCCAGACAACTAATGAAAAACTGTTTTTT
CDR3aa: CASRDSQTTNEKLFF
d_gene: -
j_gene: TRBJ1-4
abundance: -
v_gene: TRBV12-3/TRBV12-4

CDR3nt: TGTGCCAGCACCCTTTCGGCCGGGACAAAAGCTTTCTTT
CDR3aa: CASTLSAGTKAFF
d_gene: -
j_gene: TRBJ1-1
abundance: -
v_gene: TRBV28

CDR3nt: TGTGCCAGCAGTGTCGAATTGGAGACGTATGGCTACACCTTC
CDR3aa: CASSVELETYGYTF
d_gene: -
j_gene: TRBJ1-2
abundance: -
v_gene: TRBV28

CDR3nt: TGTGCCAGCGGAACGACAGGGGCCCGCAGTTCACCCCTCCACTTT
CDR3aa: CASGTTGARSSPLHF
d_gene: TRBD1
j_gene: TRBJ1-6
abundance: few
v_gene: TRBV6-5

CDR3nt: TGCAGTGCTAGCCCCCTGACTAGCGAGGCTTACGAGCAGTACTTC
CDR3aa: CSASPLTSEAYEQYF
d_gene: TRBD2
j_gene: TRBJ2-7
abundance: -
v_gene: TRBV20-1

CDR3nt: TGTGCCAGCAGCCCACAGTCCCCCGCTAGCGGGAGCCATGAGCAGTTCTTC
CDR3aa: CASSPQSPASGSHEQFF
d_gene: TRBD2
j_gene: TRBJ2-1
abundance: -
v_gene: TRBV5-4

CDR3nt: TGTGCCAGCAGTTTATCCCCGAATGCCAAAAACATTCAGTACTTC
CDR3aa: CASSLSPNAKNIQYF
d_gene: -
j_gene: TRBJ2-4
abundance: -
v_gene: TRBV27

CDR3nt: TGTGCCAGCAGCCGGGACACGGGGGGGATTAGTGAGCAGTTCTTC
CDR3aa: CASSRDTGGISEQFF
d_gene: TRBD2
j_gene: TRBJ2-1
abundance: many
v_gene: TRBV7-6

CDR3nt: TGCAGTGCTAGAGATAGACAGGGTGGTGCCGGGGAGCTGTTTTTT
CDR3aa: CSARDRQGGAGELFF
d_gene: TRBD1
j_gene: TRBJ2-2
abundance: few
v_gene: TRBV20-1

CDR3nt: TGCAGTGCTAGATGGGGGGGCCGGGAAGATACGCAGTATTTT
CDR3aa: CSARWGGREDTQYF
d_gene: -
j_gene: TRBJ2-3
abundance: many
v_gene: TRBV20-1

CDR3nt: TGCAGTGTCCAAACGACTAGCGGGGTGGTGGATACGCAGTATTTT
CDR3aa: CSVQTTSGVVDTQYF
d_gene: TRBD2
j_gene: TRBJ2-3
abundance: few
v_gene: TRBV20-1

CDR3nt: TGTGCCAGCAGCGCGAACAGCCAAGGGCACACTGAAGCTTTCTTT
CDR3aa: CASSANSQGHTEAFF
d_gene: -
j_gene: TRBJ1-1
abundance: many
v_gene: TRBV5-4

CDR3nt: TGCAGTGCTAGAGTTCGGGGACTAGCGGCCAATGAGCAGTTCTTC
CDR3aa: CSARVRGLAANEQFF
d_gene: TRBD2
j_gene: TRBJ2-1
abundance: few
v_gene: TRBV20-1

CDR3nt: TGTGCCAGCAGTGAATTTTACGAGCAGTACTTC
CDR3aa: CASSEFYEQYF
d_gene: -
j_gene: TRBJ2-7
abundance: many
v_gene: TRBV6-1

CDR3nt: TGTGCCAGCAGTTTCAGGGACATTATCAGGAACACCGGGGAGCTGTTTTTT
CDR3aa: CASSFRDIIRNTGELFF
d_gene: -
j_gene: TRBJ2-2
abundance: few
v_gene: TRBV12-3/TRBV12-4

CDR3nt: TGTGCCAGCAGTACCGGGACAGCTCATTACAATGAGCAGTTCTTC
CDR3aa: CASSTGTAHYNEQFF
d_gene: TRBD1
j_gene: TRBJ2-1
abundance: -
v_gene: TRBV2

CDR3nt: TGTGCCAGCAGGGCAGGGTCAAATCCAGAGCAGTACTTC
CDR3aa: CASRAGSNPEQYF
d_gene: -
j_gene: TRBJ2-7
abundance: many
v_gene: TRBV6-2/TRBV6-3

CDR3nt: TGTGCCAGCAGGCCCGTGGGTAGCGGTGCTAATGAGCAGTTCTTC
CDR3aa: CASRPVGSGANEQFF
d_gene: -
j_gene: TRBJ2-1
abundance: few
v_gene: TRBV6-2/TRBV6-3

CDR3nt: TGTGCCAGCAGCACTCGTCAGGGGCTTAGATATGAAAAACTGTTTTTT
CDR3aa: CASSTRQGLRYEKLFF
d_gene: -
j_gene: TRBJ1-4
abundance: few
v_gene: TRBV28

CDR3nt: TGTGCCAGCAACGATGACAGGGTGAGGGGTCAGCCCCAGCATTTT
CDR3aa: CASNDDRVRGQPQHF
d_gene: TRBD1
j_gene: TRBJ1-5
abundance: many
v_gene: TRBV6-2/TRBV6-3

CDR3nt: TGCGCCAGCAGCTCGGAGACAGTTTCGAACACTGAAGCTTTCTTT
CDR3aa: CASSSETVSNTEAFF
d_gene: -
j_gene: TRBJ1-1
abundance: few
v_gene: TRBV5-1

CDR3nt: TGTGCCAGCAGTTCACATGGACCGCGTCAGCCCCAGCATTTT
CDR3aa: CASSSHGPRQPQHF
d_gene: -
j_gene: TRBJ1-5
abundance: many
v_gene: TRBV28

CDR3nt: TGTGCCACCACAGGGCCGGGAAACACCATATATTTT
CDR3aa: CATTGPGNTIYF
d_gene: -
j_gene: TRBJ1-3
abundance: few
v_gene: TRBV2

CDR3nt: TGTGCCAGCAGCAAAGGACAGGGAAACATTCAGTACTTC
CDR3aa: CASSKGQGNIQYF
d_gene: -
j_gene: TRBJ2-4
abundance: many
v_gene: TRBV21-1

CDR3nt: TGCGGGACAGGGGGTATCCCCGAGCAGTTCTTC
CDR3aa: CGTGGIPEQFF
d_gene: TRBD1
j_gene: TRBJ2-1
abundance: -
v_gene: TRBV20-1

CDR3nt: TGTGCCGCAAGCTCTTCCCGGGTACGGAATGAGCAGTTCTTC
CDR3aa: CAASSSRVRNEQFF
d_gene: -
j_gene: TRBJ2-1
abundance: many
v_gene: TRBV2

CDR3nt: TGTGCCAGCAGCCAACAGACAGCGCTTACTGTGCAGTTCTTC
CDR3aa: CASSQQTALTVQFF
d_gene: -
j_gene: TRBJ2-1
abundance: -
v_gene: TRBV14

CDR3nt: TGTGCCAGCAGGGACGGCACCGGGGAGCTGTTTTTT
CDR3aa: CASRDGTGELFF
d_gene: -
j_gene: TRBJ2-2
abundance: many
v_gene: TRBV12-3/TRBV12-4

CDR3nt: TGCGCCAGCAGCTTGTATCCGGGCACCGGGGAGCTGTTTTTT
CDR3aa: CASSLYPGTGELFF
d_gene: -
j_gene: TRBJ2-2
abundance: many
v_gene: TRBV5-1

CDR3nt: TGTGCCAGCAGTTGGGCGGGGACTAGCGGGGGAGCCCCTAGCACAGATACGCAGTATTTT
CDR3aa: CASSWAGTSGGAPSTDTQYF
d_gene: TRBD2
j_gene: TRBJ2-3
abundance: many
v_gene: TRBV27

CDR3nt: TGTGCCAGCAGCCTCGACAGGGCTGGGGCCAACGTCCTGACTTTC
CDR3aa: CASSLDRAGANVLTF
d_gene: TRBD1
j_gene: TRBJ2-6
abundance: many
v_gene: TRBV7-2

CDR3nt: TGTGCCAGCAGTTACGGGACAGGGGTCGACGAGCAGTACTTC
CDR3aa: CASSYGTGVDEQYF
d_gene: TRBD1
j_gene: TRBJ2-7
abundance: many
v_gene: TRBV6-2/TRBV6-3

CDR3nt: TGTGCCAGCAGTTCCAGGGGGGCCCCCTACGAGCAGTACTTC
CDR3aa: CASSSRGAPYEQYF
d_gene: -
j_gene: TRBJ2-7
abundance: many
v_gene: TRBV28

CDR3nt: TGTGCCAGCAGCGCGACAGTCCCGGGCCAGCCCCAGCATTTT
CDR3aa: CASSATVPGQPQHF
d_gene: -
j_gene: TRBJ1-5
abundance: -
v_gene: TRBV6-2/TRBV6-3

CDR3nt: TGTGCCAGCAGTGCTTTTACAGGGGGAGGCACAGATACGCAGTATTTT
CDR3aa: CASSAFTGGGTDTQYF
d_gene: TRBD1
j_gene: TRBJ2-3
abundance: many
v_gene: TRBV28

CDR3nt: TGCAGCGTTGCCTACACGCGAAGTCGAGCCAAAAACATTCAGTACTTC
CDR3aa: CSVAYTRSRAKNIQYF
d_gene: -
j_gene: TRBJ2-4
abundance: few
v_gene: TRBV29-1

CDR3nt: TGCGCCAGCAGCTTGGGACAGGGAGTCCCAGATACGCAGTATTTT
CDR3aa: CASSLGQGVPDTQYF
d_gene: TRBD1
j_gene: TRBJ2-3
abundance: many
v_gene: TRBV5-1